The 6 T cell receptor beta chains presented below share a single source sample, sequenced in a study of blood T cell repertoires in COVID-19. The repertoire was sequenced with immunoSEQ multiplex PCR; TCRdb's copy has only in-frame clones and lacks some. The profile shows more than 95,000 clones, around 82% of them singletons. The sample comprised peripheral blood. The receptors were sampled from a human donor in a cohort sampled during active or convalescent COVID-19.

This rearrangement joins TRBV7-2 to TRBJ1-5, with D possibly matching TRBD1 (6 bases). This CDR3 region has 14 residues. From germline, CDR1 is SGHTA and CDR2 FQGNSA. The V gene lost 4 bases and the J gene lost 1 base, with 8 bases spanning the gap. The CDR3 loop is CASSSQGSNQPQHF. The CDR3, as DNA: TGTGCCAGCAGCTCTCAGGGGAGCAATCAGCCCCAGCATTTT. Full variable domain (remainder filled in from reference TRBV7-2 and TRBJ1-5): GAGVSQSPSNKVTEKGKDVELRCDPISGHTALYWYRQSLGQGLEFLIYFQGNSAPDKSGLPSDRFSAERTGGSVSTLTIQRTQQEDSAVYLCASSSQGSNQPQHFGDGTRLSIL.

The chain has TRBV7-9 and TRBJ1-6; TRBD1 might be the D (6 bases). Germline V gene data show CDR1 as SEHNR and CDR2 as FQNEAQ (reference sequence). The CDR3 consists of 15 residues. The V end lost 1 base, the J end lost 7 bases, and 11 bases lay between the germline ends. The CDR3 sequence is CASSLGGGQNSPLHF. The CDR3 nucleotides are TGTGCCAGCAGCTTAGGTGGGGGCCAAAATTCACCCCTCCACTTT.

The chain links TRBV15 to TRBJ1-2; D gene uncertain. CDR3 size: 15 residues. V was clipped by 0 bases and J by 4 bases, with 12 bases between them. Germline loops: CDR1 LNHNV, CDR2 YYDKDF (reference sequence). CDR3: CATSRDRRTVYGYTF. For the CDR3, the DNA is TGTGCCACCAGCAGAGATAGGAGAACGGTCTATGGCTACACCTTC.

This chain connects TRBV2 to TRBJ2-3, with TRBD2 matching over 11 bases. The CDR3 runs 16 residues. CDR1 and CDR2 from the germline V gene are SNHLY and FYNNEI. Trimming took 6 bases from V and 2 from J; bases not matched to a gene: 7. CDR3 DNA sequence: TGTGCCAGCAGCAGACTAGCGGGGATATTCACAGATACGCAGTATTTT. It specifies CASSRLAGIFTDTQYF.

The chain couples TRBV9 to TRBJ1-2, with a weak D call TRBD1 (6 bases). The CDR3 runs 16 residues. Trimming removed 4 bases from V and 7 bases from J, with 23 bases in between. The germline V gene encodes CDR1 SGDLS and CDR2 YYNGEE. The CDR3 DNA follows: TGTGCCAGCAGCCGAGAGGCGGACAGCTCGGTTCTTGGCTACACCTTC. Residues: CASSREADSSVLGYTF. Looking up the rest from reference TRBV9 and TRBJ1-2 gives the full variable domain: DSGVTQTPKHLITATGQRVTLRCSPRSGDLSVYWYQQSLDQGLQFLIQYYNGEERAKGNILERFSAQQFPDLHSELNLSSLELGDSALYFCASSREADSSVLGYTFGSGTRLTVV.

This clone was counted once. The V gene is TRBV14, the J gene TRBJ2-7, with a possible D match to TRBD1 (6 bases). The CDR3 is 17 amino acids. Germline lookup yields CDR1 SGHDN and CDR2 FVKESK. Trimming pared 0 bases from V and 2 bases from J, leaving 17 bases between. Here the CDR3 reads CASSQEKAYREPYEQYF. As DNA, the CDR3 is TGTGCCAGCAGCCAAGAAAAGGCATACAGGGAACCCTACGAGCAGTACTTC.